Listed below are T cell receptor beta chains from one sample, sequenced in a study of shared clonotypes between healthy human individuals. Sequencing used immunoSEQ multiplex PCR; TCRdb keeps in-frame clones, though not all of them. The table shows around 2.1 million clones, with 90% to 95% occurring only once. What was sequenced was naive CD8+ T cells from PBMCs. Receptor source: a man aged 18 to 30 in good health. Some clones in this sample may be carry-over from other donors' samples. CDR3s include the opening cysteine and the closing phenylalanine or tryptophan. D genes are given only for firm matches. Clone size is not always given. Where it is, it says once, few, many or a class for expanded clones.

abundance: -
j_gene: TRBJ2-7
v_gene: TRBV27
d_gene: -
CDR3aa: CASSPRLGSIYEQYF
CDR3nt: TGTGCCAGCAGCCCAAGGCTGGGATCAATCTACGAGCAGTACTTC

abundance: -
j_gene: TRBJ2-1
v_gene: TRBV5-1
d_gene: -
CDR3aa: CASSWDGSGNEQFF
CDR3nt: TGCGCCAGCAGCTGGGACGGATCGGGTAATGAGCAGTTCTTC

abundance: -
j_gene: TRBJ1-3
v_gene: TRBV7-9
d_gene: -
CDR3aa: CASSPRTRGSGNTIYF
CDR3nt: TGTGCCAGCAGCCCGCGGACCCGGGGAAGTGGAAACACCATATATTTT

abundance: -
j_gene: TRBJ2-2
v_gene: TRBV7-2
d_gene: -
CDR3aa: CASRSRAGGELFF
CDR3nt: TGTGCCAGCAGATCACGGGCTGGCGGGGAGCTGTTTTTT

abundance: -
j_gene: TRBJ2-2
v_gene: TRBV11-2
d_gene: -
CDR3aa: CASSLAGPNTGELFF
CDR3nt: TGTGCCAGCAGCTTAGCGGGGCCGAACACCGGGGAGCTGTTTTTT

abundance: -
j_gene: TRBJ2-3
v_gene: TRBV18
d_gene: -
CDR3aa: CASSPGIGLTDTQYF
CDR3nt: TGTGCCAGCTCACCAGGGATCGGACTCACAGATACGCAGTATTTT

abundance: -
j_gene: TRBJ2-7
v_gene: TRBV10-3
d_gene: -
CDR3aa: CAILGQDSSYEQYF
CDR3nt: TGTGCCATCTTGGGGCAGGATAGCTCCTACGAGCAGTACTTC

abundance: -
j_gene: TRBJ2-1
v_gene: TRBV9
d_gene: -
CDR3aa: CASSARRGSSYNEQFF
CDR3nt: TGTGCCAGCAGCGCGAGAAGGGGAAGCTCCTACAATGAGCAGTTCTTC

abundance: -
j_gene: TRBJ2-7
v_gene: TRBV29-1
d_gene: -
CDR3aa: CSVSPYSSYEQYF
CDR3nt: TGCAGCGTTAGTCCCTATAGTTCCTACGAGCAGTACTTC

abundance: -
j_gene: TRBJ2-1
v_gene: TRBV9
d_gene: -
CDR3aa: CASSVARVDNEQFF
CDR3nt: TGTGCCAGCAGCGTAGCCAGGGTGGACAATGAGCAGTTCTTC

abundance: -
j_gene: TRBJ1-2
v_gene: TRBV6-1
d_gene: -
CDR3aa: CASSEGGATNYGYTF
CDR3nt: TGTGCCAGCAGTGAAGGTGGCGCTACTAACTATGGCTACACCTTC

abundance: -
j_gene: TRBJ2-7
v_gene: TRBV19
d_gene: TRBD2
CDR3aa: CASSKSGVSTYEQYF
CDR3nt: TGTGCCAGTAGTAAGAGCGGGGTTTCAACCTACGAGCAGTACTTC

abundance: once
j_gene: TRBJ1-5
v_gene: TRBV11-2
d_gene: -
CDR3aa: CASSQWGPGGGQPQHF
CDR3nt: TGTGCCAGCAGCCAATGGGGACCAGGAGGAGGTCAGCCCCAGCATTTT

abundance: -
j_gene: TRBJ2-7
v_gene: TRBV27
d_gene: -
CDR3aa: CASSLIVGREQYF
CDR3nt: TGTGCCAGCAGTTTAATTGTAGGGCGCGAGCAGTACTTC

abundance: few
j_gene: TRBJ2-2
v_gene: TRBV9
d_gene: -
CDR3aa: CASSPPRATGELFF
CDR3nt: TGTGCCAGCAGCCCCCCTCGGGCCACCGGGGAGCTGTTTTTT

abundance: -
j_gene: TRBJ1-5
v_gene: TRBV6-6
d_gene: -
CDR3aa: CASSYLLSQPQHF
CDR3nt: TGTGCCAGCAGTTACTTACTCAGTCAGCCCCAGCATTTT

abundance: -
j_gene: TRBJ2-5
v_gene: TRBV7-2
d_gene: -
CDR3aa: CASSHRLRGETQYF
CDR3nt: TGTGCCAGCAGCCACAGGTTGAGAGGGGAGACCCAGTACTTC

abundance: -
j_gene: TRBJ2-3
v_gene: TRBV7-9
d_gene: TRBD2
CDR3aa: CASSVTGTSGRVTDTQYF
CDR3nt: TGTGCCAGCAGCGTAACCGGGACTAGCGGGAGGGTCACAGATACGCAGTATTTT

abundance: -
j_gene: TRBJ1-5
v_gene: TRBV21-1
d_gene: -
CDR3aa: CASSHPPRRGRGNQPQHF
CDR3nt: TGTGCCAGCAGCCATCCCCCCCGCAGGGGGCGCGGCAATCAGCCCCAGCATTTT

abundance: once
j_gene: TRBJ1-2
v_gene: TRBV9
d_gene: -
CDR3aa: CASSEGLSYNYGYTF
CDR3nt: TGTGCCAGCAGCGAGGGACTTTCTTACAACTATGGCTACACCTTC

abundance: -
j_gene: TRBJ2-1
v_gene: TRBV25-1
d_gene: -
CDR3aa: CASSGTYKDEQFF
CDR3nt: TGTGCCAGCAGTGGGACCTACAAGGATGAGCAGTTCTTC

abundance: -
j_gene: TRBJ1-1
v_gene: TRBV5-6
d_gene: -
CDR3aa: CASSMGATVWVTEAFF
CDR3nt: TGTGCCAGCAGCATGGGGGCCACCGTGTGGGTCACTGAAGCTTTCTTT

abundance: once
j_gene: TRBJ2-6
v_gene: TRBV9
d_gene: -
CDR3aa: CASSALREANVLTF
CDR3nt: TGTGCCAGCAGCGCTTTGCGAGAGGCCAACGTCCTGACTTTC

abundance: -
j_gene: TRBJ2-1
v_gene: TRBV20-1
d_gene: -
CDR3aa: CSAVRTNEQFF
CDR3nt: TGCAGTGCTGTACGGACCAATGAGCAGTTCTTC

abundance: once
j_gene: TRBJ2-7
v_gene: TRBV7-9
d_gene: -
CDR3aa: CASSPRVGNDEQYF
CDR3nt: TGTGCCAGCAGCCCCCGTGTGGGTAATGACGAGCAGTACTTC

abundance: -
j_gene: TRBJ1-2
v_gene: TRBV10-3
d_gene: TRBD1
CDR3aa: CAISEGLVGTARGYTF
CDR3nt: TGTGCCATCAGTGAGGGGTTAGTGGGGACAGCCAGGGGCTACACCTTC

abundance: -
j_gene: TRBJ2-1
v_gene: TRBV9
d_gene: -
CDR3aa: CASSVEPGLGYNEQFF
CDR3nt: TGTGCCAGCAGCGTAGAGCCAGGGTTGGGATACAATGAGCAGTTCTTC

abundance: once
j_gene: TRBJ1-5
v_gene: TRBV10-3
d_gene: -
CDR3aa: CAISEPDGQPQHF
CDR3nt: TGTGCCATCAGTGAGCCGGACGGTCAGCCCCAGCATTTT

abundance: -
j_gene: TRBJ2-1
v_gene: TRBV19
d_gene: -
CDR3aa: CASSIDLGRSYNEQFF
CDR3nt: TGTGCCAGTAGTATAGATCTGGGCAGGTCATACAATGAGCAGTTCTTC

abundance: -
j_gene: TRBJ2-2
v_gene: TRBV23-1
d_gene: -
CDR3aa: CASSQPDTGELFF
CDR3nt: TGCGCCAGCAGTCAGCCGGACACCGGGGAGCTGTTTTTT

abundance: once
j_gene: TRBJ1-3
v_gene: TRBV5-1
d_gene: -
CDR3aa: CASNSGNTIYF
CDR3nt: TGCGCCAGCAACTCTGGAAACACCATATATTTT

abundance: -
j_gene: TRBJ1-2
v_gene: TRBV7-9
d_gene: TRBD1
CDR3aa: CASSLAWDSPNYGYTF
CDR3nt: TGTGCCAGCAGCTTAGCGTGGGACAGTCCTAACTATGGCTACACCTTC

abundance: -
j_gene: TRBJ2-7
v_gene: TRBV15
d_gene: TRBD1
CDR3aa: CATSGRTGNYEQYF
CDR3nt: TGTGCCACCAGCGGAAGGACAGGCAACTACGAGCAGTACTTC

abundance: -
j_gene: TRBJ2-7
v_gene: TRBV10-3
d_gene: -
CDR3aa: CAISESFGNEQYF
CDR3nt: TGTGCCATCAGTGAGTCTTTCGGTAACGAGCAGTACTTC

abundance: -
j_gene: TRBJ2-5
v_gene: TRBV7-9
d_gene: TRBD2
CDR3aa: CASSVSKGLAEGGETQYF
CDR3nt: TGTGCCAGCAGCGTATCTAAAGGACTAGCGGAGGGGGGGGAGACCCAGTACTTC

abundance: once
j_gene: TRBJ2-7
v_gene: TRBV7-8
d_gene: -
CDR3aa: CASSFRNTAYYEQYF
CDR3nt: TGTGCCAGCAGCTTCAGGAATACAGCATACTACGAGCAGTACTTC

abundance: once
j_gene: TRBJ2-3
v_gene: TRBV15
d_gene: -
CDR3aa: CATSRGRARTDTQYF
CDR3nt: TGTGCCACCAGCAGAGGGCGGGCACGCACAGATACGCAGTATTTT

abundance: -
j_gene: TRBJ1-3
v_gene: TRBV7-9
d_gene: -
CDR3aa: CASSLPQGGVTGNTIYF
CDR3nt: TGTGCCAGCAGCTTACCCCAGGGAGGAGTTACTGGAAACACCATATATTTT

abundance: -
j_gene: TRBJ2-7
v_gene: TRBV19
d_gene: TRBD1
CDR3aa: CASSNRDRAPYEQYF
CDR3nt: TGTGCCAGTAGTAACCGGGACAGGGCACCCTACGAGCAGTACTTC

abundance: -
j_gene: TRBJ1-4
v_gene: TRBV13
d_gene: -
CDR3aa: CASTLGGATNEKLFF
CDR3nt: TGTGCCAGCACCCTGGGGGGGGCAACTAATGAAAAACTGTTTTTT

abundance: -
j_gene: TRBJ2-7
v_gene: TRBV23-1
d_gene: -
CDR3aa: CASTPGQSHEQYF
CDR3nt: TGCGCCAGCACCCCGGGACAATCCCACGAGCAGTACTTC

abundance: -
j_gene: TRBJ1-1
v_gene: TRBV19
d_gene: -
CDR3aa: CASSIFGGSGVEAFF
CDR3nt: TGTGCCAGTAGTATCTTTGGAGGGTCCGGGGTGGAAGCTTTCTTT

abundance: -
j_gene: TRBJ2-1
v_gene: TRBV5-6
d_gene: -
CDR3aa: CASSLAGNEQFF
CDR3nt: TGTGCCAGCAGCTTGGCAGGCAATGAGCAGTTCTTC

abundance: -
j_gene: TRBJ2-1
v_gene: TRBV27
d_gene: -
CDR3aa: CASSLSMGAYNEQFF
CDR3nt: TGTGCCAGCAGTTTATCGATGGGCGCGTACAATGAGCAGTTCTTC